This record covers a single TCR beta chain. The data stem from a study of blood T cell repertoires in COVID-19. Across the study: The United States, Italy and Spain provided the acute and convalescent COVID-19 samples. T cells, B-cell-depleted T cells, or PBMCs supplied cDNA or gDNA.

As handled by the study authors: Nucleated cell number was recorded as an estimate derived from reference gene primer amplification. Clones were sequenced by immunoSEQ multiplex PCR, and TCRdb holds only the in-frame ones, with some missing. That table is the source of V, J and clone size, and D and trimming were worked out from the DNA. The table has about 49,000 clones, 90% to 95% seen once; the top ten hold 2.5% to 3.5%. Looked up from germline, CDR1 is SNHLY and CDR2 is FYNNEI. Between the trimmed V and J ends, which lost 6 bases and 1 base, there was a span of 10 bases. This CDR3 region has 14 residues.

The material sequenced was peripheral blood. The chain combines TRBV2 with TRBJ1-3; no reliable D call. The sequence was obtained from a human donor in a cohort sampled during active COVID-19. This CDR3 reads CASSVDLSGNTIYF. The CDR3 DNA reads as TGTGCCAGCAGCGTAGATTTATCTGGAAACACCATATATTTT. The complete variable domain, with remaining parts taken from reference TRBV2 and TRBJ1-3, reads EPEVTQTPSHQVTQMGQEVILRCVPISNHLYFYWYRQILGQKVEFLVSFYNNEISEKSEIFDDQFSVERPDGSNFTLKIRSTKLEDSAMYFCASSVDLSGNTIYFGEGSWLTVV.